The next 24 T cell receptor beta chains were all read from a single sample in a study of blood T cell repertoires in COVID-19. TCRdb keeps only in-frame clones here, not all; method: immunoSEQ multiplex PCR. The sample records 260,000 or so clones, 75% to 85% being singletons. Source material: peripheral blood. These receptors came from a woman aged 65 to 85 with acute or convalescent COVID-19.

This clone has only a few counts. The CDR3 here is CASSPPGQSNQPQHF. CDR3 DNA sequence: TGTGCCAGCAGTCCGCCCGGACAGTCCAATCAGCCCCAGCATTTT. This chain joins TRBV6-1 and TRBJ1-5; a possible D gene is TRBD1 (6 bases). V was cut by 5 bases and J by 3 bases, with 14 bases left in between. The CDR3 totals 15 residues. Germline assignment: CDR1 MNHNS and CDR2 SASEGT.

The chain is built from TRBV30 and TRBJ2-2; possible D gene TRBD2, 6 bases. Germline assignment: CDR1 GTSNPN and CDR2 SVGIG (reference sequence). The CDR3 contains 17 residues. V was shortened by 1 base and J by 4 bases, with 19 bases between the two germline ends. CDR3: CAWSDFSRDSGTGELFF. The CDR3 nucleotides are TGTGCCTGGAGTGATTTCAGCCGGGACTCCGGCACCGGGGAGCTGTTTTTT.

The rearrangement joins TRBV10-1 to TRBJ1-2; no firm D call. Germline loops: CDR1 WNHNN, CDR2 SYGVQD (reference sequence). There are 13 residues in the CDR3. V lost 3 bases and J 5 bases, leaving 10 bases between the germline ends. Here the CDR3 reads CASSDARFYGYTF. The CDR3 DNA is TGCGCCAGCAGTGACGCCAGGTTTTATGGCTACACCTTC.

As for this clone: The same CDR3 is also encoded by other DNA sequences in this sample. As DNA, the CDR3 is TGCAGTGCTACCTTATACGAGCAGTACTTC. It encodes CSATLYEQYF. The V call is TRBV20-1, the J call TRBJ2-7, with unresolved D. In germline, CDR1 is DFQATT, CDR2 SNEGSKA (reference sequence). Between the trimmed V and J ends, which lost 4 bases and 4 bases, there was a span of 5 bases. This CDR3 is built from 10 residues.

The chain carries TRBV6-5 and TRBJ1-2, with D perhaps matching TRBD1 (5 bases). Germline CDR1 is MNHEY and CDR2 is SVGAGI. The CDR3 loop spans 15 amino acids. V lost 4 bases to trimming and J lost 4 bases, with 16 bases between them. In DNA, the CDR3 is TGTGCCAGCAGTTTCGTGGGGACTCCTCGCTATGGCTACACCTTC. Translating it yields CASSFVGTPRYGYTF.

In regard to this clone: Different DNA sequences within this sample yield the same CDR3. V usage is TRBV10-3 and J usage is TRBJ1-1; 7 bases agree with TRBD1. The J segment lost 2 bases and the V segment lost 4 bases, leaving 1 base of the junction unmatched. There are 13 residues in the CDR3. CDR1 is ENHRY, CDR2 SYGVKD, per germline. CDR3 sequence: CAISGQGNTEAFF. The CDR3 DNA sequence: TGTGCCATCAGTGGACAGGGTAACACTGAAGCTTTCTTT.

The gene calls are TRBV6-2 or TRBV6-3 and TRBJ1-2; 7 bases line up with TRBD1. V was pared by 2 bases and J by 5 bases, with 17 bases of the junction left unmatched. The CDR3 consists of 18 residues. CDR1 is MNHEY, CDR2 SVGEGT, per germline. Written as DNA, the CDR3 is TGTGCCAGCAGTTACCGCATTAGCCTGCCCGGGACAGAATATGGCTACACCTTC. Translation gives CASSYRISLPGTEYGYTF.

The DNA for the CDR3 is TGTGCCAGCAGTGTTATAGGACAGCCAAGTGCGGAGACCCAGTACTTC. The encoded protein is CASSVIGQPSAETQYF. The chain is built from TRBV2 and TRBJ2-5, with a tentative D call TRBD1 (6 bases). V dropped 4 bases and J dropped 5 bases, with 20 bases sitting between them. There are 16 residues in the CDR3. Per the germline V gene, CDR1 is SNHLY and CDR2 is FYNNEI.

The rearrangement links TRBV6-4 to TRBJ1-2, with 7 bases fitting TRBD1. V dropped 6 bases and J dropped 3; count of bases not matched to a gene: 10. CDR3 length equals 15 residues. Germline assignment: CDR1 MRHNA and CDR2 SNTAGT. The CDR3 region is CASSTSGQAHYGYTF. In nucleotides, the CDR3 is TGTGCCAGCAGCACCTCAGGACAGGCCCACTATGGCTACACCTTC.

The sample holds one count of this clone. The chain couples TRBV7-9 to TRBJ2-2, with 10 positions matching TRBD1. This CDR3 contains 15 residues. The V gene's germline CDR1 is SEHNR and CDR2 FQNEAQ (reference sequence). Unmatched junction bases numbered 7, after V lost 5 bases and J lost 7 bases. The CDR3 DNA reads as TGTGCCAGCAGCAGCGGGACAGGGGATCGCGGGGAGCTGTTTTTT. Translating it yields CASSSGTGDRGELFF.

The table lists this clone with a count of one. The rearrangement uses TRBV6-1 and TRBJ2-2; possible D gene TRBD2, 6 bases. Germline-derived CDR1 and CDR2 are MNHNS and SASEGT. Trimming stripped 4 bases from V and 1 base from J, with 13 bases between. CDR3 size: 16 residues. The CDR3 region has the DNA TGTGCCAGCAGTGCGACTAGTAGAGGGAACACCGGGGAGCTGTTTTTT. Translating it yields CASSATSRGNTGELFF.

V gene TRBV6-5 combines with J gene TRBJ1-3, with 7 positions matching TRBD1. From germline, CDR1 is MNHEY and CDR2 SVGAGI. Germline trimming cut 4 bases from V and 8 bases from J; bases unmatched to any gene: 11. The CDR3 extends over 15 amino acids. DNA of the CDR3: TGTGCCAGCAGTTCGACAGGGCTTGTAAGAGACACCATATATTTT. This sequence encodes CASSSTGLVRDTIYF.

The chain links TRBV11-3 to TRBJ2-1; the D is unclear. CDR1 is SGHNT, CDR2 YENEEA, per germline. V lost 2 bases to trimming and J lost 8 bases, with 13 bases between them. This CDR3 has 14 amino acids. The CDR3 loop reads CASSLTSQAHEQFF. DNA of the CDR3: TGTGCCAGCAGCTTAACGTCCCAGGCCCATGAGCAGTTCTTC.

For the CDR3, the DNA is TGCGCCAGCAGCCAAGAAGCTAGCGGAGCTGAGACCCAGTACTTC. As protein: CASSQEASGAETQYF. This chain joins TRBV4-3 and TRBJ2-5, with 7 bases fitting TRBD2. The CDR3 length is 15 residues. Germline values: CDR1 LGHNA, CDR2 YSLEER. Unmatched junction bases numbered 6, after V lost 0 bases and J lost 5 bases.

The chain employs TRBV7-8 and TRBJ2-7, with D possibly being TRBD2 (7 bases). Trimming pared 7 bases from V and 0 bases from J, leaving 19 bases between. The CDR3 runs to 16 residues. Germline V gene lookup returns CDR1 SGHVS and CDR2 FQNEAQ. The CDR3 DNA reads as TGTGCCAGCATCGAATCCAGGGGAGGGAACTCCTACGAGCAGTACTTC. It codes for CASIESRGGNSYEQYF. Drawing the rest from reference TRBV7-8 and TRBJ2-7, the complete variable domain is GAGVSQSPRYKVAKRGQDVALRCDPISGHVSLFWYQQALGQGPEFLTYFQNEAQLDKSGLPSDRFFAERPEGSVSTLKIQRTQQEDSAVYLCASIESRGGNSYEQYFGPGTRLTVT.

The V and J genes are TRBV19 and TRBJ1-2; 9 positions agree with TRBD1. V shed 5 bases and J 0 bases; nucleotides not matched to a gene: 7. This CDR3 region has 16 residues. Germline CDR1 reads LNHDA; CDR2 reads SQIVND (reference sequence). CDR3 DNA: TGTGCCAGTAGTTTAGGGGGACAGGGCCCTAACTATGGCTACACCTTC. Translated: CASSLGGQGPNYGYTF.

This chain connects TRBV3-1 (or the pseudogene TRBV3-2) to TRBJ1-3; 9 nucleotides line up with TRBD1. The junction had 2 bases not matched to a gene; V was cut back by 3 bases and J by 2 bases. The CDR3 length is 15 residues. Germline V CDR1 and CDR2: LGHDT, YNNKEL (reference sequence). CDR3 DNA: TGTGCCAGCAGCCAGACAGGGGGTGCTGGAAACACCATATATTTT. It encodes CASSQTGGAGNTIYF.

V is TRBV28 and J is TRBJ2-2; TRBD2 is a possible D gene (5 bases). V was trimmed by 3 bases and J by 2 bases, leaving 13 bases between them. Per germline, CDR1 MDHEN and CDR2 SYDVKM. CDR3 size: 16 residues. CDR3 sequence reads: CASSFPRGINTGELFF. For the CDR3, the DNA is TGTGCCAGCAGTTTCCCCCGGGGAATTAACACCGGGGAGCTGTTTTTT. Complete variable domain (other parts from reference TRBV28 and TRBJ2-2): DVKVTQSSRYLVKRTGEKVFLECVQDMDHENMFWYRQDPGLGLRLIYFSYDVKMKEKGDIPEGYSVSREKKERFSLILESASTNQTSMYLCASSFPRGINTGELFFGEGSRLTVL.

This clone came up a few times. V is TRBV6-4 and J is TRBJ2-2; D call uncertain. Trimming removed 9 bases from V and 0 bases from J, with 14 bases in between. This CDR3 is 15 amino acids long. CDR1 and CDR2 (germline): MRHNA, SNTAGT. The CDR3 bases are TGTGCCAGTAGATTTCAGGATACGAACACCGGGGAGCTGTTTTTT. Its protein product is CASRFQDTNTGELFF.

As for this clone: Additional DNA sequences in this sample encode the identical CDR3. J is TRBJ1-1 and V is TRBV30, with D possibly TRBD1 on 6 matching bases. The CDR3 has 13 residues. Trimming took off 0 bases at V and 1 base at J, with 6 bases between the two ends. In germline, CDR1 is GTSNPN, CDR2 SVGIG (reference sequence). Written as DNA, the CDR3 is TGTGCCTGGAGTGTACAGGGGAACACTGAAGCTTTCTTT. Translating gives CAWSVQGNTEAFF.

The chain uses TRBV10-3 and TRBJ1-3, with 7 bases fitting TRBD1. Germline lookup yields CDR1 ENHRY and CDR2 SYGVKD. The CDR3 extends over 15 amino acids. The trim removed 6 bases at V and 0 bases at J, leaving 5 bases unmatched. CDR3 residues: CAIRSDRSSGNTIYF. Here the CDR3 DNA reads TGTGCCATCAGGTCGGACAGGAGCTCTGGAAACACCATATATTTT.

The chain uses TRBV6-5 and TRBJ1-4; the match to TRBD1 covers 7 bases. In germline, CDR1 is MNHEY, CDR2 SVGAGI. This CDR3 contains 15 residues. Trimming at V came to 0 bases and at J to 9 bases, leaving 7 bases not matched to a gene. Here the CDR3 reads CASSYSTGSSQKLFF. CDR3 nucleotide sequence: TGTGCCAGCAGTTACTCGACAGGGAGTAGTCAAAAACTGTTTTTT.

CDR3 protein: CASSQEGGGYEQFF. In DNA form, the CDR3 reads TGTGCCAGCAGCCAAGAGGGTGGAGGGTATGAGCAGTTCTTC. The V gene is TRBV4-2, the J gene TRBJ2-1, with D maybe TRBD2 (6 bases). Germline CDR1 LGHNA, CDR2 YNFKEQ. Between the trimmed V and J ends, which lost 0 bases and 8 bases, there was a span of 11 bases. CDR3 length: 14 amino acids.

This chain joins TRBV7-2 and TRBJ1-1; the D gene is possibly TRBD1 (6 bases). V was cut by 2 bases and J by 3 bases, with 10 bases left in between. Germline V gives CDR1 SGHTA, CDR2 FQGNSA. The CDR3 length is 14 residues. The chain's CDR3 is CASSLPPGDTEAFF. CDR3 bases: TGTGCCAGCAGCTTACCGCCAGGGGACACTGAAGCTTTCTTT.